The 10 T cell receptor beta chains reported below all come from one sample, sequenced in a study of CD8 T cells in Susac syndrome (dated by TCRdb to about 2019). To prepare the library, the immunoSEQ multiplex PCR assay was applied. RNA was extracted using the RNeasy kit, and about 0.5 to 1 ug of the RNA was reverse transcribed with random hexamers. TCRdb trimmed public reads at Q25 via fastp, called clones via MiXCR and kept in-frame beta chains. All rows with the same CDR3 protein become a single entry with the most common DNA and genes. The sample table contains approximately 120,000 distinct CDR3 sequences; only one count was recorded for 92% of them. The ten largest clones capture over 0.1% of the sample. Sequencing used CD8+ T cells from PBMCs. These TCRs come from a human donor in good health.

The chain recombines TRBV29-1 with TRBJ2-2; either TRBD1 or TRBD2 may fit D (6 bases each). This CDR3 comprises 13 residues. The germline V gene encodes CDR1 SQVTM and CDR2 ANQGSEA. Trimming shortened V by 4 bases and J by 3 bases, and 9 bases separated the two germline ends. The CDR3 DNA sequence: TGCAGCGTTGCCGGGGGCTACACCGGGGAGCTGTTTTTT. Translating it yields CSVAGGYTGELFF.

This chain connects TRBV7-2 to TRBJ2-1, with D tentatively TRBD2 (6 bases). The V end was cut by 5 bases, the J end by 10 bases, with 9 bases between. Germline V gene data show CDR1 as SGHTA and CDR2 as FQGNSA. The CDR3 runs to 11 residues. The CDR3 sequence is CASSRDLEQFF. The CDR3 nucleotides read TGTGCCAGCAGCCGGGACTTAGAGCAGTTCTTC.

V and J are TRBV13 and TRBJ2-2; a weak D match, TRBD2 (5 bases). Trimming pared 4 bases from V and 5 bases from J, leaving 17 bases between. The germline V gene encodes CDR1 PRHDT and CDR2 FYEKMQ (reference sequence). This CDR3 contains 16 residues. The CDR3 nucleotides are TGTGCCAGCAGCTCGCCCCGGACTTTCCGAACCGGGGAGCTGTTTTTT. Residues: CASSSPRTFRTGELFF.

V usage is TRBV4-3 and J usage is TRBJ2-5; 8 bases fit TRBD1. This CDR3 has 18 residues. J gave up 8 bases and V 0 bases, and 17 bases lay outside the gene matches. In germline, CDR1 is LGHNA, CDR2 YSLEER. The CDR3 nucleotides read TGCGCCAGCAGCCAAGATGTTGGGGGAGCAGGGGGCCCTGAAACCCAGTACTTC. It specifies CASSQDVGGAGGPETQYF.

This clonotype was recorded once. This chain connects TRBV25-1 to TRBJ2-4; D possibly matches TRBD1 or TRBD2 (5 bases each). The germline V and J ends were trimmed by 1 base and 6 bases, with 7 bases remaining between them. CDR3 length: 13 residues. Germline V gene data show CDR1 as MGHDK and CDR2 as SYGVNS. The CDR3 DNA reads TGTGCCAGCAGTGAATTAGGGACAAACATTCAGTACTTC. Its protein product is CASSELGTNIQYF.

The CDR3 protein is CASSGSYSNQPQHF. Written as DNA, the CDR3 is TGTGCCAGCAGTGGCAGTTATAGCAATCAGCCCCAGCATTTT. The J gene is TRBJ1-5, the V gene TRBV6-1; D unresolved. With 4 bases removed from V and 0 bases from J, the gap between germline ends came to 7 bases. The CDR3 extends over 14 amino acids. Germline CDR1 is MNHNS and CDR2 is SASEGT.

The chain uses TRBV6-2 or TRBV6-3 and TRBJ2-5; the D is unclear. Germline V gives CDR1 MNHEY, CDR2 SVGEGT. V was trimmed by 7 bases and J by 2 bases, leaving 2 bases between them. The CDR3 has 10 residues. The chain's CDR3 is CASKQETQYF. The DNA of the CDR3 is TGTGCCAGCAAACAAGAGACCCAGTACTTC.

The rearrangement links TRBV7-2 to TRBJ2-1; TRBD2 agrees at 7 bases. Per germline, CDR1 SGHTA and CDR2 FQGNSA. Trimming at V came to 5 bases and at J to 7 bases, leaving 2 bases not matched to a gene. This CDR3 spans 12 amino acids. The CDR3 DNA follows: TGTGCCAGCAGCCGGGGGGTTAATGAGCAGTTCTTC. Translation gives CASSRGVNEQFF.

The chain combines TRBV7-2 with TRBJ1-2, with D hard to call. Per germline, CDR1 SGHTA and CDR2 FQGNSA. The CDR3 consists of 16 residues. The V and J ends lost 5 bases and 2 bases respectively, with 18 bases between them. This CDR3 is CASSQPGRVMNYGYTF. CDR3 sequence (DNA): TGTGCCAGCAGCCAACCCGGTAGGGTGATGAACTATGGCTACACCTTC.

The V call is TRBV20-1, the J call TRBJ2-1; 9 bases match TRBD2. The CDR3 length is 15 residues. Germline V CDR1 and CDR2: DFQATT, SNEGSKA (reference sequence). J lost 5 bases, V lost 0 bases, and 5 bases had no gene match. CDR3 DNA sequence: TGCAGTGCTAGAGATAGACTAGCGGACGACAATGAGCAGTTCTTC. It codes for CSARDRLADDNEQFF.